Sequencing of this T cell receptor (beta chain) was carried out in a study of prognosis after radiotherapy for stage I lung cancer. From genomic DNA, two-round multiplex PCR was used to amplify TCR beta CDR3. First-round PCR, the initial amplification, used primers specific to each TRBV and TRBJ gene. TCRdb fed the multiplex PCR reads into MiXCR, producing one record per CDR3 protein. This sample has around 19,000 distinct CDR3 sequences, with approximately 50% found just once. Sample collection consisted of about 6 milliliters of peripheral blood drawn at each of two time points. Sample share makes this clonotype medium-sized (0.01 to 0.1%). The antigen remains undetermined. General study results and limits: Tumor specificity was not determined for the expanded TCR clones.

The clonotype was recovered from a donor of 50 years or more with non-small cell lung cancer. Sequenced material: PBMCs, taken before or after stereotactic body radiation therapy (not recorded which).

CDR3 region: CASSLEQGGQPQHF. CDR3 DNA sequence: TGTGCCAGCAGCTTGGAACAGGGCGGTCAGCCCCAGCATTTT. The chain is built from TRBV5-8 and TRBJ1-5; perhaps TRBD1 as D (6 bases). Trimming stripped 0 bases from V and 6 bases from J, with 10 bases between. The germline gives CDR1 SGHTS, CDR2 YDEGEE. This CDR3 region has 14 residues.